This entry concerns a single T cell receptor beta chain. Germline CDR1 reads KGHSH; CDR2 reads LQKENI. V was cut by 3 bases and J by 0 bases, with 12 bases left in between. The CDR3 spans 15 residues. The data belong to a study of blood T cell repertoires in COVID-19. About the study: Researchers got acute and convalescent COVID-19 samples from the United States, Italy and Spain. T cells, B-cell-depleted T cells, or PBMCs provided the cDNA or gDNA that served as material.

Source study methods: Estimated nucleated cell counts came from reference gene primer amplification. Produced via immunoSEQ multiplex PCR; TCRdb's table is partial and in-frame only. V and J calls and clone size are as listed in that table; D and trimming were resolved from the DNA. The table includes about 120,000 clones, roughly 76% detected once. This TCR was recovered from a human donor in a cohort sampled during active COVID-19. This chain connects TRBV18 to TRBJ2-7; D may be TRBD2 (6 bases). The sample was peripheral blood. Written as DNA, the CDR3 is TGTGCCAGCTCACCGGGCGGGGCTCGCTCCTACGAGCAGTACTTC. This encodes CASSPGGARSYEQYF.